The rows below give T cell receptor beta chains drawn from one sample of a study of cytotoxic CD8 clonotypes in ibrutinib-treated CLL. The assay was immunoSEQ multiplex PCR, and TCRdb's table has in-frame clones only and misses some. The sample shows over 150,000 clones, about 80% of them seen only once. Sequenced here: PBMCs, sampled after 12 months of ibrutinib treatment. The receptor set was obtained from a human donor with chronic lymphocytic leukemia. Both conserved end residues are part of each CDR3. A D gene is named only where the DNA matches it firmly. Clone size, where shown, is once, few, many, or a class for clones that have expanded.

TRBV7-9,.,.,TRBJ2-2,TGTGCCAGCAGCCAAGGGACCCTTGGGGGCACCGGGGAGCTGTTTTTT,CASSQGTLGGTGELFF
TRBV7-2,.,.,TRBJ2-7,TGTGCCAGCAGCTTCTTAGTAGGCGAGCAGTACTTC,CASSFLVGEQYF
TRBV7-2,.,.,TRBJ2-7,TGTGCCAGCAGCTTGTCGGCAGGGGGAGGCTACGAGCAGTACTTC,CASSLSAGGGYEQYF
TRBV28,TRBD2,.,TRBJ2-7,TGTGCCAGCAGTTCGGGGGGGAGTCTCGGCGACGAGCAGTACTTC,CASSSGGSLGDEQYF
TRBV5-6,.,.,TRBJ1-6,TGTGCCAGCAGCTTGGCCCGGGACGAAGGTTCACCCCTCCACTTT,CASSLARDEGSPLHF
TRBV5-5,.,.,TRBJ1-3,TGTGCCAGCAGCCCAGCAGGGTTGGGAAACACCATATATTTT,CASSPAGLGNTIYF
TRBV28,.,.,TRBJ1-2,TGTGCCAGCAGTTTCCCCCAAGGGTTAAAGTCTGGCTACACCTTC,CASSFPQGLKSGYTF
TRBV28,.,.,TRBJ2-7,TGTGCCAGCAGTTCTAAGTGGGGCTCCAACTCCTACGAGCAGTACTTC,CASSSKWGSNSYEQYF
TRBV6-1,TRBD2,few,TRBJ2-7,TGTGCCAGCAGTGAACGGTCTAGCGGGAGGCTCGGCGAGCAGTACTTC,CASSERSSGRLGEQYF
TRBV18,.,.,TRBJ1-1,TGTGCCAGCTCAGCAAAAGGGGGAGGCACTGAAGCTTTCTTT,CASSAKGGGTEAFF
TRBV27,.,.,TRBJ1-5,TGTGCCAGCAGTTGGCAGTCCGGACAGCCCCAGCATTTT,CASSWQSGQPQHF
TRBV7-6,.,.,TRBJ2-3,TGTGCCAGCAGCTTAATAAAGTCCCCAGATACGCAGTATTTT,CASSLIKSPDTQYF
TRBV19,TRBD1,.,TRBJ2-7,TGTGCCAGTAGTATAGAACAGGGGTACGAGCAGTACTTC,CASSIEQGYEQYF
TRBV5-1,.,.,TRBJ2-7,TGCGCCAGCAGCTTGGGTATCTCATCCTACGAGCAGTACTTC,CASSLGISSYEQYF
TRBV19,.,many,TRBJ1-5,TGTGCCAGTAGTATAGATCGTCCGGGTAATCAGCCCCAGCATTTT,CASSIDRPGNQPQHF
TRBV2,TRBD1,many,TRBJ1-1,TGTGCCAGCTCGGACAGGGAAAACACTGAAGCTTTCTTT,CASSDRENTEAFF
TRBV7-8,.,.,TRBJ2-2,TGTGCCAGCAGCCCCCCGGGGTGGTCAGCCACCGGGGAGCTGTTTTTT,CASSPPGWSATGELFF
TRBV19,.,.,TRBJ2-7,TGTGCCACTTCCTCTAAGGGACTCTACGAGCAGTACTTC,CATSSKGLYEQYF
TRBV7-2,.,.,TRBJ2-2,TGTGCCAGCAGCAACCCTAGGGTTGCCGGGGAGCTGTTTTTT,CASSNPRVAGELFF
TRBV20-1,.,once,TRBJ1-1,TGCAGTGCTAGGGCCCCTACTGAAGCTTTCTTT,CSARAPTEAFF
TRBV6-1,.,.,TRBJ1-5,TGTGCCAGCAGAGAATTGACAGGCCTCAATCAGCCCCAGCATTTT,CASRELTGLNQPQHF
TRBV15,.,once,TRBJ2-2,TGTGCCACCAGCAGAGGTCGCCAGGGGCATTACGGGGAGCTGTTTTTT,CATSRGRQGHYGELFF
TRBV6-6,TRBD1,.,TRBJ1-6,TGTGCCAGCAGTGGACAGGGGAAGAAGGGTTCACCCCTCCACTTT,CASSGQGKKGSPLHF
TRBV5-1,TRBD1,.,TRBJ2-7,TGCGCCAGCAGCGGGACCGGGACAGGGAACTACGAGCAGTACTTC,CASSGTGTGNYEQYF
TRBV7-2,.,.,TRBJ2-1,TGTGCCAGCAGCCCACGAGGGGGGGCCCGGGGTAATGAGCAGTTCTTC,CASSPRGGARGNEQFF
TRBV19,TRBD1,once,TRBJ1-5,TGTGCCAGTAGTCCTATAAGGGACAGCGTAGGCAATCAGCCCCAGCATTTT,CASSPIRDSVGNQPQHF
TRBV6-1,TRBD1,many,TRBJ1-2,TGTGCCAGCAGGGGGGCAGGGGGTGGCTACACCTTC,CASRGAGGGYTF
TRBV27,.,few,TRBJ2-7,TGTGCCAGCAGTTTATACAGGGGAGGCCCCTACGAGCAGTACTTC,CASSLYRGGPYEQYF
TRBV2,.,few,TRBJ2-5,TGTGCCAGCAGTGAAGTGGAGACCCAGTACTTC,CASSEVETQYF
TRBV2,.,once,TRBJ1-5,TGTGCCAGTCACAACAGCAATCAGCCCCAGCATTTT,CASHNSNQPQHF
TRBV18,.,few,TRBJ1-6,TGTGCCAGCTCGGACAGTAATTCACCCCTCCACTTT,CASSDSNSPLHF
TRBV19,TRBD2,.,TRBJ2-1,TGTGCCAGTAGTACCCCTTTCTTCCTCAAGCGGGGGGGCCAGAGGGGCCCAAATGAGCAGTTCTTC,CASSTPFFLKRGGQRGPNEQFF
TRBV4-2,TRBD1,.,TRBJ1-5,TGTGCCAGCAGCCAAGGACCGGACAGGGGCGATCAGCCCCAGCATTTT,CASSQGPDRGDQPQHF
TRBV6-1,.,once,TRBJ2-3,TGTGCCAGCAGTGAAAGGGTAGGGGGGTCTAGCACAGATACGCAGTATTTT,CASSERVGGSSTDTQYF
TRBV27,.,few,TRBJ2-7,TGTGCCAGCAGATACAGCCCGTACAACTACGAGCAGTACTTC,CASRYSPYNYEQYF
TRBV28,.,.,TRBJ2-7,TGTGCCAGCAGTTTAAGGGGTGACTCCTACGAGCAGTACTTC,CASSLRGDSYEQYF
TRBV6-5,TRBD1,.,TRBJ1-1,TGTGCCAGCAGTTACCTAAAGACAGGGGGAAGCACTGAAGCTTTCTTT,CASSYLKTGGSTEAFF
TRBV20-1,TRBD2,.,TRBJ2-7,TGCAGTGCTAGAGATGGGAGGGGGCAGTACTTC,CSARDGRGQYF
TRBV11-3,.,.,TRBJ2-6,TGTGCCAGCAGCTTCGGGGTTGGGGTATCTGGGGCCAACGTCCTGACTTTC,CASSFGVGVSGANVLTF
TRBV30,.,few,TRBJ1-1,TGTGCCTCAGATTTCAGGAACACTGAAGCTTTCTTT,CASDFRNTEAFF
TRBV5-4,TRBD1,few,TRBJ1-6,TGTGCCAGCAGCTTGGGCCCGACAGGGCGGCAAAATTCACCCCTCCACTTT,CASSLGPTGRQNSPLHF
TRBV18,.,few,TRBJ2-1,TGTGCCAGCTCACAAGGCGGGATCTCCTCCTACAATGAGCAGTTCTTC,CASSQGGISSYNEQFF